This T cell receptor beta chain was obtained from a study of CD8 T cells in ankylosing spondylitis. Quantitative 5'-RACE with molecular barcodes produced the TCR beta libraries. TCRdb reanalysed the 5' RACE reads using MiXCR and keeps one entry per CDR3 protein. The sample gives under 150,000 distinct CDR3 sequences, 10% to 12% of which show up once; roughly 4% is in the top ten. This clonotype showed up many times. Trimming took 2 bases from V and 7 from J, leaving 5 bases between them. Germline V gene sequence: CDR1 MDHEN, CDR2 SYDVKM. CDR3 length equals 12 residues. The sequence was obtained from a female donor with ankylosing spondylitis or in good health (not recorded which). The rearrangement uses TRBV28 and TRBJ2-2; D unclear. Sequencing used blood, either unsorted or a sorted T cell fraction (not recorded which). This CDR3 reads CASSLGDGELFF. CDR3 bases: TGTGCCAGCAGTTTAGGGGACGGGGAGCTGTTTTTT.